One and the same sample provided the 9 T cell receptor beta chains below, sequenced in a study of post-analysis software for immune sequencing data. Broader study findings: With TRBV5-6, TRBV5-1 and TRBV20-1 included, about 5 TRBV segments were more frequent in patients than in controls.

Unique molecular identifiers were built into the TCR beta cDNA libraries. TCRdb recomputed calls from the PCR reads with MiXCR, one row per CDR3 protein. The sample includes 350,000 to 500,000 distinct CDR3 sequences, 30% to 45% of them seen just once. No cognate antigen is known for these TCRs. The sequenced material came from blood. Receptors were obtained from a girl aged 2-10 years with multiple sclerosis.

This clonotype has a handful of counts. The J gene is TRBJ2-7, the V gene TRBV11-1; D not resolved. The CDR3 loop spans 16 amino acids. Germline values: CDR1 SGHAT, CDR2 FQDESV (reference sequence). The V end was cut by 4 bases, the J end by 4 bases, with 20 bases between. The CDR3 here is CASSSQRKSTTYEQYF. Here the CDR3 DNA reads TGTGCCAGCAGCTCGCAAAGGAAGTCCACAACTTACGAGCAGTACTTC.

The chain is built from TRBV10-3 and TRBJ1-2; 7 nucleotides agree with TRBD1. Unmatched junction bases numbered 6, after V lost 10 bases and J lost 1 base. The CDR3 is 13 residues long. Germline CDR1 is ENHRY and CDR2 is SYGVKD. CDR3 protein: CANRDSVNYGYTF. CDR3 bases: TGTGCCAACCGGGACAGTGTTAACTATGGCTACACCTTC.

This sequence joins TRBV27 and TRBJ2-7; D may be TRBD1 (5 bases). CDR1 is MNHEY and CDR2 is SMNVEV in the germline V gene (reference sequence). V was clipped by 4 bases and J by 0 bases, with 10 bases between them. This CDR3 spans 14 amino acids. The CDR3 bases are TGTGCCAGCAGTTGGGGCGCCAGCTCCTACGAGCAGTACTTC. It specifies CASSWGASSYEQYF.

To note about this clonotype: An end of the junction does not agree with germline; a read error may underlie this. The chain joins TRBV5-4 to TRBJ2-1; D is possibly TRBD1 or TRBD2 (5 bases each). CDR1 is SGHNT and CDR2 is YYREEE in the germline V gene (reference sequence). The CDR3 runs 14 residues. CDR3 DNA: TGTGCCAGCTCCCGGGACCCTTCCTGCAATGAGCAGTTCTTC. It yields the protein CASSRDPSCNEQFF.

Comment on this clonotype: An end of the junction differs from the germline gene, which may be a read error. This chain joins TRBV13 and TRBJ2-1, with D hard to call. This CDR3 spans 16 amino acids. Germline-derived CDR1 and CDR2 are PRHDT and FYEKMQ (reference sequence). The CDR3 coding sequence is TGTGCCAGCAGCTTAGGGTTGGGGATATCCTACGATGAGCAGTTCTTC. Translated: CASSLGLGISYDEQFF.

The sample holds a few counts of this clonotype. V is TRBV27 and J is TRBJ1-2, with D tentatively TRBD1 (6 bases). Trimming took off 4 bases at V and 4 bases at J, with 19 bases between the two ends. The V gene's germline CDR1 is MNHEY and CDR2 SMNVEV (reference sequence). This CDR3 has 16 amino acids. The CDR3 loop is CASSSLGQRHIYGYTF. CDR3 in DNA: TGTGCCAGCAGTTCCCTAGGACAGCGCCATATCTATGGCTACACCTTC.

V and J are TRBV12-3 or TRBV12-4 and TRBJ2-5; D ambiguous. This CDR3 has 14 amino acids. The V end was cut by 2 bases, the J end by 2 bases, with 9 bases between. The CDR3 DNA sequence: TGTGCCAGCAGTTTAAAAGGACGGCAAGAGACCCAGTACTTC. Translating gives CASSLKGRQETQYF.

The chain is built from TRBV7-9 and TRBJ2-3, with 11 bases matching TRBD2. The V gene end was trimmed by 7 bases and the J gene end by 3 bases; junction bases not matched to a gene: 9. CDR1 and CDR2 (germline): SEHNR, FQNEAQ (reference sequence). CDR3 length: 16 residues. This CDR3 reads CASTPPGLAVTDTQYF. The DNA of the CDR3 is TGTGCCAGCACTCCACCGGGACTAGCGGTTACAGATACGCAGTATTTT.

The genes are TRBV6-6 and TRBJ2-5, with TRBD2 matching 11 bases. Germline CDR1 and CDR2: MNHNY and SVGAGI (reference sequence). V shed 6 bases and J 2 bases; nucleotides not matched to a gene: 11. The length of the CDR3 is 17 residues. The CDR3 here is CASSPPGLADLQETQYF. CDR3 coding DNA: TGTGCCAGCAGCCCTCCGGGACTAGCGGACCTACAAGAGACCCAGTACTTC.